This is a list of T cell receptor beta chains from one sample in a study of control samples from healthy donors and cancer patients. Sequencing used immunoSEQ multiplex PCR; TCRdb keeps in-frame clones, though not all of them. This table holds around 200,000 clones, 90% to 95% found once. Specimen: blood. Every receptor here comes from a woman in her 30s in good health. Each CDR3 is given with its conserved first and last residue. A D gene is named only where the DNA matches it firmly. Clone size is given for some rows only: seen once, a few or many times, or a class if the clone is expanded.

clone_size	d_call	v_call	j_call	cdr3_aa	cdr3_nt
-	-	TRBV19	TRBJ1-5	CASSIPGRNQPQHF	TGTGCCAGTAGTATCCCCGGACGGAATCAGCCCCAGCATTTT
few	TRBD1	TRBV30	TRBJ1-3	CAWSVGGGRGNTIYF	TGTGCCTGGAGTGTAGGGGGCGGTCGAGGAAACACCATATATTTT
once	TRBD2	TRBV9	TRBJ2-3	CASSPGLVNTDTQYF	TGTGCCAGCAGCCCGGGACTAGTCAACACAGATACGCAGTATTTT
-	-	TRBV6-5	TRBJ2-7	CASIRSGTTSYEQYF	TGTGCCAGCATCCGCTCCGGGACAACCTCCTACGAGCAGTACTTC
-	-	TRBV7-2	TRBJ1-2	CASSLGSSRNYGYTF	TGTGCCAGCAGCTTAGGTAGCAGTCGAAACTATGGCTACACCTTC
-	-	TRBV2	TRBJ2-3	CASDPQGLTDTQYF	TGTGCCAGCGATCCTCAGGGCCTCACAGATACGCAGTATTTT
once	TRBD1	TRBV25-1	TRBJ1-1	CASSEWTGNTEAFF	TGTGCCAGCAGTGAATGGACAGGGAACACTGAAGCTTTCTTT
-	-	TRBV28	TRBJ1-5	CASSTTTKPQHF	TGTGCCAGCAGTACAACGACAAAGCCCCAGCATTTT
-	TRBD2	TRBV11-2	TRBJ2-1	CASSLAGTSSYNEQFF	TGTGCCAGCAGCTTAGCCGGGACTAGCTCCTACAATGAGCAGTTCTTC
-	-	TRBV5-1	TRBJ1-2	CASSLGDGYGYTF	TGCGCCAGCAGCTTGGGGGATGGCTATGGCTACACCTTC
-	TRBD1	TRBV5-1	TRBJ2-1	CASSTGTGRGNEQFF	TGCGCCAGCAGCACCGGGACAGGTCGCGGGAATGAGCAGTTCTTC
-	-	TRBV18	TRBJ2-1	CASSPFQAKSSYNEQFF	TGTGCCAGCTCACCATTTCAAGCTAAGAGCTCCTACAATGAGCAGTTCTTC
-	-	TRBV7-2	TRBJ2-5	CASSLAGAGETQYF	TGTGCCAGCAGCTTAGCGGGGGCGGGGGAGACCCAGTACTTC
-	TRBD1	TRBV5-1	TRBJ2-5	CASSGTGDVGETQYF	TGCGCCAGCAGCGGGACAGGGGACGTGGGAGAGACCCAGTACTTC
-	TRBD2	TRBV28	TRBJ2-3	CASSSPPTSGRADTQYF	TGTGCCAGCAGTTCCCCCCCGACTAGCGGGAGAGCAGATACGCAGTATTTT
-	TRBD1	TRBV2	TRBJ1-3	CASSPGQGAVYTIYF	TGTGCCAGCAGTCCCGGACAGGGGGCTGTATACACCATATATTTT
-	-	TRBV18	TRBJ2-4	CASSPPSLGDIQYF	TGTGCCAGCTCACCACCGAGTCTGGGGGACATTCAGTACTTC
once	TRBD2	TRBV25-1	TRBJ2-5	CASSEPSGAKETQYF	TGTGCCAGCAGTGAACCCAGCGGGGCCAAAGAGACCCAGTACTTC
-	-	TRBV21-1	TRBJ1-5	CASSKAGRTANQPQHF	TGTGCCAGCAGCAAAGCGGGCCGAACCGCCAATCAGCCCCAGCATTTT
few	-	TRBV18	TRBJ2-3	CASSPPSTDTQYF	TGTGCCAGCTCACCACCTAGCACAGATACGCAGTATTTT
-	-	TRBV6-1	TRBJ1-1	CASSEAENTEAFF	TGTGCCAGCAGTGAAGCAGAGAACACTGAAGCTTTCTTT
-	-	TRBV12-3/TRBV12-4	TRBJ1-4	CASNLHGNEKLFF	TGTGCCAGCAACCTACACGGGAATGAAAAACTGTTTTTT
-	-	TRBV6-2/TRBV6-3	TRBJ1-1	CASSYDTAMNTEAFF	TGTGCCAGCAGTTACGACACAGCGATGAACACTGAAGCTTTCTTT
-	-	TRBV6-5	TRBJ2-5	CASSPWRTSQETQYF	TGTGCCAGCAGCCCCTGGAGGACGTCTCAAGAGACCCAGTACTTC
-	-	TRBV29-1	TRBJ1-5	CSVEGGGNQPQHF	TGCAGCGTTGAGGGGGGGGGCAATCAGCCCCAGCATTTT
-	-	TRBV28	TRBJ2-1	CASSLGGTAYNEQFF	TGTGCCAGCAGTTTAGGCGGGACGGCCTACAATGAGCAGTTCTTC
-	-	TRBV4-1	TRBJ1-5	CASSQGEGNQPQHF	TGCGCCAGCAGCCAAGGGGAAGGCAATCAGCCCCAGCATTTT
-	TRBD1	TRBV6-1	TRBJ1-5	CASSGEDRVTYSNQPQHF	TGTGCCAGCAGTGGGGAGGACAGGGTTACCTATAGCAATCAGCCCCAGCATTTT
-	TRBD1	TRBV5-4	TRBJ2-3	CASSDPGQGADTQYF	TGTGCCAGCAGCGATCCGGGACAGGGGGCAGATACGCAGTATTTT
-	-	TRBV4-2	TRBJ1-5	CASSQELGDPQHF	TGTGCCAGCAGCCAAGAGTTGGGGGATCCCCAGCATTTT
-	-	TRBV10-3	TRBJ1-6	CAINRGGNSPLHF	TGTGCCATCAATCGGGGGGGGAATTCACCCCTCCACTTT
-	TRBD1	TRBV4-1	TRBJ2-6	CASRVGQGAGANVLTF	TGCGCCAGCAGGGTGGGACAGGGAGCTGGGGCCAACGTCCTGACTTTC
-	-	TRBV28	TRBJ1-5	CASSLGQPQHF	TGTGCCAGCAGTTTGGGTCAGCCCCAGCATTTT
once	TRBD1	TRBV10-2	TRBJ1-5	CASRPGTENQPQHF	TGCGCCAGCAGACCCGGGACAGAAAATCAGCCCCAGCATTTT
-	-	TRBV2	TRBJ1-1	CASSGRSGRNTEAFF	TGTGCCAGCAGTGGGCGGTCGGGAAGGAACACTGAAGCTTTCTTT
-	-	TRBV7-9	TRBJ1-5	CASTVQGNQPQHF	TGTGCCAGCACCGTACAGGGCAATCAGCCCCAGCATTTT
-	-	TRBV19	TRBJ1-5	CASSIVRGYSNQPQHF	TGTGCCAGTAGTATCGTGAGGGGGTATAGCAATCAGCCCCAGCATTTT
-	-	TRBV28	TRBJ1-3	CASSFGSGNTIYF	TGTGCCAGCAGTTTTGGCTCTGGAAACACCATATATTTT
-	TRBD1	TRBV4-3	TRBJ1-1	CASSDPGTGGSEAFF	TGCGCCAGCAGTGACCCCGGGACAGGGGGGTCTGAAGCTTTCTTT
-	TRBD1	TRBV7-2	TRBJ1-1	CASRVDPGGGEAFF	TGTGCCAGCAGAGTCGACCCAGGGGGCGGTGAAGCTTTCTTT
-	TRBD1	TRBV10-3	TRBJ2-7	CAISETGGYEQYF	TGTGCCATCAGTGAGACAGGGGGATACGAGCAGTACTTC
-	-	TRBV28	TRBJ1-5	CASSSPGGNQPQHF	TGTGCCAGCAGTTCCCCAGGGGGCAATCAGCCCCAGCATTTT
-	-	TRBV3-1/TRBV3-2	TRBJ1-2	CASSQDSGNYGYTF	TGTGCCAGCAGCCAAGATTCAGGCAACTATGGCTACACCTTC
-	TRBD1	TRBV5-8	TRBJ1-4	CASSIRQGANEKLFF	TGTGCCAGCAGCATCCGACAGGGGGCTAATGAAAAACTGTTTTTT
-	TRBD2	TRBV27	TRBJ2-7	CASSLASGYEQYF	TGTGCCAGCAGTTTGGCTAGCGGCTACGAGCAGTACTTC
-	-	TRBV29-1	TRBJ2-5	CSVEHLQETQYF	TGCAGCGTTGAACACCTCCAAGAGACCCAGTACTTC
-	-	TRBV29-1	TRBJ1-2	CSVEDQGGSYGYTF	TGCAGCGTTGAAGATCAAGGAGGGAGCTATGGCTACACCTTC
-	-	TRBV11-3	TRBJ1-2	CASSPGIGYTF	TGTGCCAGCAGCCCAGGGATCGGCTACACCTTC
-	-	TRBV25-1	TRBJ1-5	CASSVGNQPQHF	TGTGCCAGCAGTGTCGGCAATCAGCCCCAGCATTTT